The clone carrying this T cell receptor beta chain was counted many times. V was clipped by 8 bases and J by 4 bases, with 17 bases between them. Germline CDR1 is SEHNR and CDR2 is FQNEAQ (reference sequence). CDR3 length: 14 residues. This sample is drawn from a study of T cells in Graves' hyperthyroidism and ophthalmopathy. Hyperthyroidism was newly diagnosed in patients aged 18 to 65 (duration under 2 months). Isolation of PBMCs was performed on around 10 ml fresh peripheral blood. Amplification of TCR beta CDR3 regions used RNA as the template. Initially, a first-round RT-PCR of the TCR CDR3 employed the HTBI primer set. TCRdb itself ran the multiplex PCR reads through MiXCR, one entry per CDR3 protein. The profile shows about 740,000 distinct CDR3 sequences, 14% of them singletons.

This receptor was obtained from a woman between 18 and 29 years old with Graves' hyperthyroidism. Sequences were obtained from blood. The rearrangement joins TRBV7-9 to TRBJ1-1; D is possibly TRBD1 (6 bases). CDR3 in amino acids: CASSPLGGGTEAFF. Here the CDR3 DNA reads TGTGCCAGCTCACCACTGGGAGGGGGCACTGAAGCTTTCTTT.